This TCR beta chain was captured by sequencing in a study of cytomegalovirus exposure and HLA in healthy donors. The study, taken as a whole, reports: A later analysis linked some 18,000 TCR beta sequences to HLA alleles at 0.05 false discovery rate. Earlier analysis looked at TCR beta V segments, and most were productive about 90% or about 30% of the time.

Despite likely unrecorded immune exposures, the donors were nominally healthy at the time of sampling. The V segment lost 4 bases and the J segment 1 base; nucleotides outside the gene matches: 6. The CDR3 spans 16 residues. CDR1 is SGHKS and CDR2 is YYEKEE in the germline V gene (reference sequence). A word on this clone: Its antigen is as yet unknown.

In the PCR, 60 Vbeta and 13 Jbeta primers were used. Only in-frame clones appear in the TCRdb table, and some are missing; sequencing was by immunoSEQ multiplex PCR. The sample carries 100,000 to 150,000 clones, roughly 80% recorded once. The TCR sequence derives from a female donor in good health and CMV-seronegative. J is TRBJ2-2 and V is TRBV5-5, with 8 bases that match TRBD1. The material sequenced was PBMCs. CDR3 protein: CASSRGQGRNTGELFF. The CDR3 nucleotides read TGTGCCAGCAGCCGAGGACAGGGACGGAACACCGGGGAGCTGTTTTTT.